The clone carrying this T cell receptor beta chain was seen a handful of times. The antigen is not known. This record belongs to a study of T-cell reconstitution after alpha-beta-depleted transplantation in children. The CDR3 is 17 amino acids. Trimming pared 2 bases from V and 0 bases from J, leaving 14 bases between. The germline V gene has CDR1 MNHEY and CDR2 SVGAGI. The TCRbeta library incorporated unique molecular identifiers. MiXCR, applied by TCRdb to the PCR reads, yields one record per CDR3 protein. The sample has 330,000 or so distinct CDR3 sequences; over 9.5% are singletons. Study results and caveats: From surviving recipient T cells and thymic progenitors came the high day-60 TCRbeta diversity observed in some patients. About two months after transplant, alpha-beta T cells reportedly came from several hundred expanded graft clones. Newly produced T cells mostly accounted for T-cell counts and diversity one year post-transplant.

This material consisted of PBMCs, taken before TCRalphabeta/CD19-depleted stem cell transplant. This chain links TRBV6-5 with TRBJ2-1, with D maybe TRBD2 (7 bases). The origin of this receptor is a boy in the first two years of life with acute myeloid leukemia, due to receive a stem cell transplant. The CDR3 nucleotides are TGTGCCAGCAGTTACGGGGGGGGCCCGAGCTCCTACAATGAGCAGTTCTTC. It yields the protein CASSYGGGPSSYNEQFF.